The 12 T cell receptor beta chains listed next were all sequenced from one sample in a study of blood T cells in healthy people across ages. A second PCR, run for roughly 6 to 11 cycles, used a sample-barcoded 5' primer plus a J-beta primer mix. Each CDR3 protein is one row after TCRdb ran MiXCR on the 5' RACE reads. The sample includes hundreds of thousands of distinct CDR3 sequences, 58% of them seen just once. The specimen was blood. The receptors here all came from a man aged 25 to 45 in good health.

This chain links TRBV20-1 with TRBJ2-1, with 8 bases matching TRBD2. This CDR3 spans 12 amino acids. The trim removed 7 bases at V and 7 bases at J, leaving 6 bases unmatched. Looked up from germline, CDR1 is DFQATT and CDR2 is SNEGSKA (reference sequence). The CDR3 DNA is TGCAGTGGAGCCGGGGGGGGGAATGAGCAGTTCTTC. Amino acid sequence: CSGAGGGNEQFF.

The chain uses TRBV20-1 and TRBJ2-7, with 9 bases lining up with TRBD2. Looked up from germline, CDR1 is DFQATT and CDR2 is SNEGSKA (reference sequence). The trim removed 2 bases at V and 0 bases at J, leaving 2 bases unmatched. This CDR3 region has 14 residues. The CDR3 DNA sequence: TGCAGTGCTAGACTAGCGGGGTACTCCTACGAGCAGTACTTC. Translation: CSARLAGYSYEQYF.

In this sample, this clonotype turned up a few times. This rearrangement joins TRBV7-2 to TRBJ2-7, with 13 bases lining up with TRBD2. Germline loops: CDR1 SGHTA, CDR2 FQGNSA. V gave up 4 bases and J gave up 3 bases; unmatched junction bases: 6. The CDR3 is made up of 16 amino acids. The CDR3 sequence is CASSSPTSGRVYEQYF. As DNA, the CDR3 is TGTGCCAGCAGCTCACCAACTAGCGGGAGGGTCTACGAGCAGTACTTC.

The V and J genes are TRBV20-1 and TRBJ2-4, with TRBD2 as a possible D gene (5 bases). TRBJ2-7 matches the DNA end more closely, so the J call is doubtful. CDR1 DFQATT and CDR2 SNEGSKA come from the germline V gene (reference sequence). The CDR3 sequence is 15 residues long. CDR3 sequence: CSARDHAGRPYEQYF. The CDR3 region has the DNA TGCAGTGCTAGAGATCATGCGGGTAGACCTTACGAGCAGTACTTC.

CDR3 sequence: CASSQEVGEQYF. The CDR3 bases are TGTGCCAGCAGCCAAGAGGTTGGAGAGCAGTACTTC. J is TRBJ2-7 and V is TRBV28; unclear D gene. Looked up from germline, CDR1 is MDHEN and CDR2 is SYDVKM. This CDR3 region has 12 residues. The V end lost 6 bases, the J end lost 7 bases, and 13 bases lay between the germline ends.

This clonotype was recorded a few times. The chain uses TRBV7-9 and TRBJ2-7; D tentatively fits TRBD1 or TRBD2 (6 bases each). The germline V and J ends were trimmed by 5 bases and 5 bases, with 19 bases remaining between them. Germline V gene lookup returns CDR1 SEHNR and CDR2 FQNEAQ (reference sequence). The CDR3 runs 15 residues. The CDR3 sequence: CASSAGVSGAHEQYF. The CDR3 DNA follows: TGTGCCAGCAGCGCAGGGGTTAGCGGAGCCCACGAGCAGTACTTC.

This clonotype occurred once. The V gene is TRBV28, the J gene TRBJ1-6; D ambiguous. This CDR3 has 14 amino acids. CDR1 and CDR2 from the germline V gene are MDHEN and SYDVKM. The germline V and J ends were trimmed by 6 bases and 7 bases, with 13 bases remaining between them. Here the CDR3 DNA reads TGTGCCAGCAGCGTAATAGGGCCCAATTCACCCCTCCACTTT. This encodes CASSVIGPNSPLHF.

V and J are TRBV18 and TRBJ1-5, with D possibly matching TRBD1 (5 bases). The CDR3 sequence is 14 residues long. Trimming cost V 5 bases and J 2 bases, with 10 bases left between them. In germline, CDR1 is KGHSH, CDR2 LQKENI. CDR3 residues: CASSEAGGNQPQHF. In nucleotides, the CDR3 is TGTGCCAGCTCAGAAGCGGGGGGCAATCAGCCCCAGCATTTT.

The V gene is TRBV29-1, the J gene TRBJ2-1, with D unclear. V lost 4 bases, J lost 0 bases, and 7 bases lay in between. There are 13 residues in the CDR3. Germline values: CDR1 SQVTM, CDR2 ANQGSEA. The CDR3 region is CSVGSSSYNEQFF. The CDR3 DNA is TGCAGCGTTGGATCAAGCTCCTACAATGAGCAGTTCTTC.

There are a few counts of this clonotype. The chain carries TRBV20-1 and TRBJ2-5, with TRBD1 matching over 12 bases. The length of the CDR3 is 13 residues. Germline V gives CDR1 DFQATT, CDR2 SNEGSKA (reference sequence). The V and J ends lost 5 bases and 11 bases, in that order; junction bases with no gene match: 9. The CDR3 sequence: CSAWGQGAREQYF. CDR3 nucleotides: TGCAGTGCTTGGGGACAGGGGGCACGGGAGCAGTACTTC.

The V gene is TRBV7-2, the J gene TRBJ1-2; D gene ambiguous. This CDR3 has 17 amino acids. Germline V CDR1 and CDR2: SGHTA, FQGNSA. The germline V and J ends were trimmed by 2 bases and 2 bases, with 18 bases remaining between them. The CDR3 is CASSLLIWAEGNYGYTF. CDR3 DNA: TGTGCCAGCAGCTTACTGATTTGGGCGGAAGGGAACTATGGCTACACCTTC.

This chain links TRBV2 with TRBJ2-5, with 7 bases identical to TRBD1. The J call may not be correct, given that the DNA end is closer to TRBJ2-7. Germline V gene sequence: CDR1 SNHLY, CDR2 FYNNEI. The CDR3 totals 14 residues. Here the CDR3 DNA reads TGTGCCAGCACCCTGCCTACAGGGGTCTACGAGCAGTACTTC. Translation: CASTLPTGVYEQYF.